This T cell receptor beta chain emerged from a study of T cell responses to AZD1222 COVID-19 vaccine. TCRdb's table, derived via immunoSEQ multiplex PCR, lists solely in-frame clones and lacks some. The data contain under 150,000 clones, roughly 90% of them singletons. CDR1 and CDR2 (germline): MGHDK, SYGVNS. This CDR3 contains 14 residues. V was clipped by 2 bases and J by 3 bases, with 8 bases between them. This clone was observed a handful of times. Sequences were derived from peripheral blood, sampled on day 0 of AZD1222 vaccination. The J gene is TRBJ1-5, the V gene TRBV25-1; TRBD1 might be the D (5 bases). This receptor was taken from an adult in good health. The CDR3 protein is CASSEGGFNQPQHF. Written as DNA, the CDR3 is TGTGCCAGCAGTGAAGGGGGTTTCAATCAGCCCCAGCATTTT.